This T cell receptor (beta chain) is from a study of blood T cell repertoires in COVID-19. Study in general: From the United States, Italy and Spain came samples of acute and convalescent COVID-19. PBMCs, B-cell-depleted T cells, or T cells were the source of the cDNA or gDNA that made up the material.

J gave up 1 base and V 0 bases, and 5 bases lay outside the gene matches. CDR1 is SGHRS and CDR2 is YFSETQ in the germline V gene. CDR3 length: 16 amino acids. Study processing details: Nucleated cell number was recorded as an estimate derived from reference gene primer amplification. Profiled with immunoSEQ multiplex PCR; TCRdb holds only in-frame clones, not every one. That table gives V, J and clone size, and the DNA gave D and trimming. This table has about 130,000 clones, around 87% appearing once. The chain links TRBV5-1 to TRBJ2-3; 7 bases map to TRBD2. This clonotype was sampled from a woman aged 55 to 70 with acute or convalescent COVID-19. Sequencing was performed on peripheral blood. The chain's CDR3 is CASSLGGGGRTDTQYF. The CDR3 coding sequence is TGCGCCAGCAGCTTGGGTGGCGGGGGACGCACAGATACGCAGTATTTT.